This TCR beta chain was captured in a study of post-analysis software for immune sequencing data. On the study more broadly: Patients with relapsing-remitting, secondary progressive and progressive-relapsing multiple sclerosis courses were all represented. Study-level results: Comparison of patients with controls showed about 5 TRBV segments more frequent in patients, TRBV5-6, TRBV5-1 and TRBV20-1 among them.

As for this clonotype: The antigen is not known.

TCR beta libraries were prepared from cDNA with unique molecular identifiers. Starting from approximately 1 to 10 million T cells, the study yielded roughly 0.5 million cDNA molecules. Each CDR3 protein is one row after TCRdb ran MiXCR on the PCR reads. The sample has about 380,000 distinct CDR3 sequences, around 37% seen once. Germline-derived CDR1 and CDR2 are SGHTA and FQGNSA. The length of the CDR3 is 13 residues. The ends were cut back, 7 bases at V and 5 bases at J, with 11 bases in the middle. The specimen was blood. The V and J genes are TRBV7-2 and TRBJ2-2; no firm D call. This receptor was obtained from a girl between 10 and 17 years old with multiple sclerosis. For the CDR3, the DNA is TGTGCCAGCACCCGGTTTGTAACCGGGGAGCTGTTTTTT. Amino acids: CASTRFVTGELFF.